This TCR beta chain was captured by sequencing in a study of T cells in Graves' hyperthyroidism and ophthalmopathy (dated by TCRdb to 2018 to 2020). General notes on the study: Peripheral blood samples were taken at the time of initial diagnosis, prior to any treatment. The study also compared thyroid tissue and blood T-cell repertoires from 6 or 7 Graves' hyperthyroidism patients. Whether ophthalmopathy could be predicted prospectively was tested in an independent validation cohort made up of roughly 20 hyperthyroidism patients plus 17 patients who later progressed to ophthalmopathy. TCR V-J signatures able to tell the groups apart were searched for in a discovery cohort of 100 or so patients, of whom approximately 40 had Graves' ophthalmopathy and 57 had stable Graves' hyperthyroidism. According to the paper, TCR Vbeta CDR3 sequencing was carried out on about 140 peripheral blood samples, which came from fewer than 50 ophthalmopathy, around 74 hyperthyroidism and some 17 progressor patients. The approximately 100 discovery patients were randomly divided into training and test sets at a 7:3 ratio. After sampling, hyperthyroidism patients received methimazole starting at 30 mg daily, and ophthalmopathy patients received high-dose intravenous methylprednisolone.

Counted from cysteine to phenylalanine, this CDR3 has 16 amino acids. Only CDR3 DNA is held: 48 bases, read in frame from base 1. Relative to germline, V is missing 4 bases and J is missing 9 bases, with 10 bases of the junction outside any gene match. The CDR1 and CDR2 encoded by the germline V gene (reference sequence) are SGHKS and YYEKEE. The TCR beta CDR3 regions were amplified from the RNA transcripts. The TCR CDR3 was subjected to a first round of RT-PCR using the HTBI primer set and the Qiagen OneStep RT-PCR kit. The libraries were constructed in a second round of multiplex PCR and then size-selected and purified. Libraries were sequenced paired-end with 100 bp reads on an Illumina HiSeq2000. The study's own analysis went as follows. SOAPnuke was used to process the raw data, with reads discarded if the reads contained adapters or uncalled bases, had a mean Phred below 15, or lacked an exact constant-primer or identifier match. High-quality paired reads were merged with COPE v1.2.5, and unique nucleotide sequences were defined as clonotypes. Clonotypes were aligned to IMGT TRBV, TRBD and TRBJ reference segments using MiTCR v1.1. Only V-J combinations with frequency above 0.0001, covering about 99% of repertoires, were analysed. A TCS score was defined as the ratio between F50 (clonal expansion) and ExV (chaos), using BLOSUM62-based TCRdist between CDR3 peptides within each V-J. Welch's t-statistics and random forest reduced fewer than 550 V-J features to 13, which were used in a naive Bayes classifier (R e1071). The public reads were run again by TCRdb, first through fastp at Q25 and then through MiXCR, and only productive beta chains were kept. CDR3 protein duplicates are merged, each entry listing the most common genes and DNA. What appears here as the V and J calls and clone size reflects TCRdb's work, not the paper's. For this sample there are around 690,000 distinct CDR3 sequences; less than 25% appear just once. The ten largest account for around a third of the sample.

With respect to this clonotype: Its antigen target is currently unknown. Per-base qualities were not stored, and no clone one base away is much larger.

General study outcomes and caveats: A 13 V-J signature model separated ophthalmopathy from stable hyperthyroidism, with 87.88% sensitivity and 81% to 83% specificity in cross-validation and 80%/75% in testing. In validation, the model predicted progression to ophthalmopathy with roughly 70% sensitivity and approximately 74% specificity, a median of approximately 6.7 months before onset. No statistical method was used to fix the sample size in advance, and group allocation was not hidden from the investigators. Most expanded thyroid clonotypes (frequency above 0.001) were also detected in blood, suggesting blood repertoires may reflect thyroid immune responses.

Ophthalmopathy patients had moderately to severely active disease, with a Clinical Activity Score of 3 or more, a NOSPECS grade of 4 or more, and a disease duration of less than 3 months. The study excluded patients with uncontrolled infections, other autoimmune diseases, pregnancy or lactation. Diagnoses were based on clinical symptoms, serum thyroxine and TRAb, thyroid ultrasound and orbital computed tomography. Ficoll-Paque density gradient centrifugation was used to isolate PBMCs from 9.5 to 10 ml of fresh peripheral blood. Total RNA was extracted with Trizol reagent, and quality was checked on an Agilent 2100 Bioanalyzer.

The receptor's source is a man aged 25-40 years with Graves' ophthalmopathy. The sequenced sample was blood. This chain joins TRBV5-5 to TRBJ2-1; TRBD2 lines up with 13 middle nucleotides. The CDR3 here reads CASSPRLAGGRREQFF. In nucleotides, the sequence is TGTGCCAGCAGCCCGAGACTAGCGGGAGGTCGGCGTGAGCAGTTCTTC. Supplemented by the reference TRBV5-5 and TRBJ2-1 proteins around the CDR3, the complete variable domain is DAGVTQSPTHLIKTRGQQVTLRCSPISGHKSVSWYQQVLGQGPQFIFQYYEKEERGRGNFPDRFSARQFPNYSSELNVNALLLGDSALYLCASSPRLAGGRREQFFGPGTRLTVL.